This record covers a single T cell receptor beta chain. There is no known antigen for this receptor. No base qualities exist here, and no much larger clone lies one base off it. The collaborating institutions used their own protocols to collect whole blood in K2EDTA tubes. For TCRbeta analysis, collaborator samples were shipped as frozen whole blood, as isolated PBMCs, or as DNA extracted from either sample type. This entry comes from a study of blood T cell repertoires in COVID-19 (dated by TCRdb to the early 2020s). Study-wide context: Samples covering the acute and convalescent phases of COVID-19 were provided by collaborators in the United States, Italy and Spain. Where HLA class I and class II types were available, the types were taken from metadata supplied by the sample provider, not from assay-based typing. The prospective study material was composed of cDNA or gDNA derived from T cells, B-cell-depleted T cells, or PBMCs. The sample metadata nearly always contained a de-identified subject ID, COVID-19 status, age in years and sex. Deeply sampled blood TCRbeta repertoires from subjects exposed to, actively infected with, or recovered from COVID-19 were included in the dataset. The samples were drawn from two sources: the first 160 participants of the ongoing ImmuneRACE study, and 1,000 to 1,500 subjects contributed by 6 global collaborators. The repertoires were released in a freely available public database intended as a resource for research on the immune response to SARS-CoV-2. Study-wide findings and limitations: How much clinical and demographic metadata was included differed by source and by participant, and the metadata was provided uncurated.

The immunoSEQ Assay, a bias-controlled multiplex PCR, was used to amplify TCRbeta CDR3 regions from genomic DNA. As for how the authors treated the data: The number of nucleated cells in each sample was estimated from the amplification of reference gene primers within the assay. To quantify the absolute abundance of each unique TCRbeta CDR3 rearrangement, sequence reads were collapsed and filtered. For each sample, productive Simpson clonality was calculated by taking the square root of Simpson's diversity index across productive rearrangements. TCRdb holds this immuneACCESS table with in-frame rearrangements only. Some clones are missing; in checked studies, unresolved V genes explain under half, and the rest has no known cause. V and J calls and clone size follow that table, whereas D and trimming were derived from the DNA. The sample table contains around 27,000 clones; only one count was recorded for approximately 93% of them. The ten largest account for 4% to 5% of the sample.

Sequencing was carried out using peripheral blood. This sequence was found in a human donor with active COVID-19. The donor label of this sample is uncertain.

The DNA sequence is as follows: TGCGCCAGCAGCCCGGGACAGGGTGTCGACGAGCAGTACTTC. This yields the protein CASSPGQGVDEQYF. This sequence uses TRBV5-1 and TRBJ2-7, with 9 middle bases fitting TRBD1. V loses 4 bases at its end and J loses 5 bases; junction bases beyond the gene matches: 7. Inclusive of the bounding cysteine and phenylalanine, the CDR3 is 14 residues long. The CDR3 DNA has 42 bases and is translated from base 1. CDR1 SGHRS and CDR2 YFSETQ are derived from the germline V gene.